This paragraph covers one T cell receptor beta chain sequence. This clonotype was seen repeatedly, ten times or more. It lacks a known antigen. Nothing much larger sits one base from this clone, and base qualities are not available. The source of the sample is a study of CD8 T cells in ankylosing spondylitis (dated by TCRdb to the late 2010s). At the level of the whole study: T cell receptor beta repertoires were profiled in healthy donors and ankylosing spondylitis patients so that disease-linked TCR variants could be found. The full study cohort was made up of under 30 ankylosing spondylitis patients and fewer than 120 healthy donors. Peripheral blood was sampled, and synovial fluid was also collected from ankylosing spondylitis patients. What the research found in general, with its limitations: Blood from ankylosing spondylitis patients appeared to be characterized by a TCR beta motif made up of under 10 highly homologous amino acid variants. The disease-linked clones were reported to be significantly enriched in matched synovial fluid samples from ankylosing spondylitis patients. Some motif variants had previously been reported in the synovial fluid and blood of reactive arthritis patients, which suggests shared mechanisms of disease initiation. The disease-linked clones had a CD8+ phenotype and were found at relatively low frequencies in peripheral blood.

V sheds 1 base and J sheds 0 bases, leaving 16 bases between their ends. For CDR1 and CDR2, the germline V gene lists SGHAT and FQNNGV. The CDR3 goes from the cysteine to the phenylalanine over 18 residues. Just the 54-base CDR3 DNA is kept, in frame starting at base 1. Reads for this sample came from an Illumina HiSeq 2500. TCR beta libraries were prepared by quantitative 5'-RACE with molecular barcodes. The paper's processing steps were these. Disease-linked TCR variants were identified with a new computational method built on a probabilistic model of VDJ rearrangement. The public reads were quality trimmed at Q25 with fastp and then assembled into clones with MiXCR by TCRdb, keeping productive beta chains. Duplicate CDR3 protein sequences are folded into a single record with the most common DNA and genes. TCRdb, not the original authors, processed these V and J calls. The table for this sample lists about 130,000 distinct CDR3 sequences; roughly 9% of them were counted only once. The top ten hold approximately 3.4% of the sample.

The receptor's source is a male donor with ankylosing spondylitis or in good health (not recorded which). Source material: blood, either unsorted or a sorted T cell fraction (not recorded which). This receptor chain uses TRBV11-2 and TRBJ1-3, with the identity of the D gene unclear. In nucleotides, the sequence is TGTGCCAGCAGCTTAGTTAGCATGAGCCTCTCCTCTGGAAACACCATATATTTT. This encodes CASSLVSMSLSSGNTIYF.